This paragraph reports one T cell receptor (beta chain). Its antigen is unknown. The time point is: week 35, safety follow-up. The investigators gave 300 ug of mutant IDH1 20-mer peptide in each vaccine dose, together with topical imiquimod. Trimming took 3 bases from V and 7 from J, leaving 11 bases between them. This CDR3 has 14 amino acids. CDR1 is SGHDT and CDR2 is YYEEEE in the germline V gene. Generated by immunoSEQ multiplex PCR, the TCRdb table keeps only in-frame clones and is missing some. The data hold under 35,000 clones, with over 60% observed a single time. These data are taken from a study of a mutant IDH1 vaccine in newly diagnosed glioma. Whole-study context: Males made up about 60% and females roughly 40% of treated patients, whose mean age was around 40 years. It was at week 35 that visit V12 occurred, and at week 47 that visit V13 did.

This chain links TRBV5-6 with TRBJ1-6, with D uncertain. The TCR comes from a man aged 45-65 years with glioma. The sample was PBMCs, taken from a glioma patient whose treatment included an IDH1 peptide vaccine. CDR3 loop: CASSSGRLNSPLHF. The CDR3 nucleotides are TGTGCCAGCAGCTCCGGACGTTTGAATTCACCCCTCCACTTT.